Described below is a single TCR beta chain sequence and its context. What this receptor recognizes is not known. Base-call qualities are not available, and no considerably larger clone is one nucleotide away. The TCR beta CDR3 regions were amplified from the RNA transcripts. The TCR CDR3 was subjected to a first round of RT-PCR using the HTBI primer set and the Qiagen OneStep RT-PCR kit. Libraries were constructed in a second round of multiplex PCR, after which size selection and purification were performed. The libraries were sequenced on an Illumina HiSeq2000 using paired-end 100 bp reads. In the paper's pipeline: SOAPnuke was used to process the raw data, throwing out any read that contained adapters or uncalled bases, had a mean Phred below 15, or lacked an exact constant-primer or identifier match. High-quality paired reads were merged using COPE v1.2.5, and each unique nucleotide sequence was defined as a clonotype. Clonotypes were aligned to IMGT TRBV, TRBD and TRBJ reference segments using MiTCR v1.1. Only V-J combinations with frequency above 0.0001, covering 99% to 99.2% of repertoires, were analysed. A TCS score was defined as the ratio between F50 (clonal expansion) and ExV (chaos), using BLOSUM62-based TCRdist between CDR3 peptides within each V-J. Welch's t-statistics and random forest reduced just over 500 V-J features to about 12, which were used in a naive Bayes classifier (R e1071). In TCRdb, the public reads were trimmed at Q25 with fastp and aligned with MiXCR, with productive beta chains retained. Each record represents a unique CDR3 protein, reported with the most common genes and DNA among its rows. The V and J calls reflect TCRdb's pipeline rather than the authors' work. Present in this sample are around 560,000 distinct CDR3 sequences, 16% of which were seen just once. The ten biggest clones cover approximately 20% of the sample.

This sample is part of a study of T cells in Graves' hyperthyroidism and ophthalmopathy (dated by TCRdb to 2018 to 2020). A note on the overall study: Peripheral blood samples were taken at the time of initial diagnosis, prior to any treatment. To identify TCR V-J signatures that set the groups apart, the researchers used a discovery cohort of 95 to 100 patients, made up of 40 to 45 with Graves' ophthalmopathy and some 56 with stable Graves' hyperthyroidism. Whether ophthalmopathy could be predicted prospectively was tested in an independent validation cohort made up of under 20 hyperthyroidism patients plus 17 patients who later progressed to ophthalmopathy. The approximately 97 discovery patients were randomly divided into training and test sets at a 7:3 ratio. In six Graves' hyperthyroidism patients, the study also compared T-cell repertoires from thyroid tissue with T-cell repertoires from blood. After sampling, hyperthyroidism patients received methimazole starting at 30 mg daily, and ophthalmopathy patients received high-dose intravenous methylprednisolone. According to the paper, TCR Vbeta CDR3 sequencing was carried out on over 130 peripheral blood samples, which came from approximately 41 ophthalmopathy, 80 or so hyperthyroidism and 17 progressor patients. Results and caveats for the whole study, not just this receptor: A model built on a 13 V-J signature distinguished ophthalmopathy from stable hyperthyroidism, reaching about 88% sensitivity and approximately 81% specificity in cross-validation and 80%/75% in testing. No statistical method was used to fix the sample size in advance, and group allocation was not hidden from the investigators. During validation, the model predicted progression to ophthalmopathy a median of around 7 months ahead of onset, with approximately 71% sensitivity and 72.22% specificity. Most expanded thyroid clonotypes (frequency above 0.001) were also detected in blood, suggesting blood repertoires may reflect thyroid immune responses.

Stable Graves' hyperthyroidism was defined as no progression to ophthalmopathy during 18 months of follow-up. Hyperthyroidism patients were newly diagnosed, had a disease duration of under 2 months, and were aged 18 to 65 years. The study excluded patients with uncontrolled infections, other autoimmune diseases, pregnancy or lactation. Diagnoses relied on clinical symptoms, serum thyroxine and TRAb, thyroid ultrasound and orbital computed tomography. Ficoll-Paque density gradient centrifugation was used to isolate PBMCs from about 9 ml of fresh peripheral blood. Total RNA was extracted with Trizol reagent, and quality was checked on an Agilent 2100 Bioanalyzer. Relative to germline, V is 3 bases shorter and J is 2 bases shorter, with 18 bases between their ends. Sequences KGHSH (CDR1) and LQKENI (CDR2) are obtained from the germline V gene. There are 17 amino acids in the CDR3, from cysteine to phenylalanine inclusive. Only the CDR3 portion is preserved as DNA: 51 bases, with reading frame beginning at the first base.

This receptor chain uses TRBV18 and TRBJ2-3; the D region may be TRBD1 or TRBD2, each matching 7 bases equally. The sequencing input was blood. The clonotype comes from a woman younger than 35 with Graves' hyperthyroidism. The DNA is TGTGCCAGCTCACCCATGCCTCAGGGGGGGCCCACAGATACGCAGTATTTT. The translation is CASSPMPQGGPTDTQYF.